The T cell receptor (beta chain) described here comes from a study of cytomegalovirus exposure and HLA in healthy donors. Trimming stripped 4 bases from V and 5 bases from J, with 14 bases between. The germline V gene has CDR1 MRHNA and CDR2 SNTAGT. CDR3 size: 14 residues. Primers: 60 Vbeta forward and 13 Jbeta reverse. Using immunoSEQ multiplex PCR, the repertoire was profiled, and TCRdb retains in-frame clones only, with some absent. The top ten hold roughly 1.6% of the sample, which has under 200,000 clones, about 80% seen once. Of note for this clone: The antigen is undetermined.

Notes on the study in general: TCR beta chain V- and J-gene trimming was linked, in a later analysis, to a missense variant in DCLRE1C.

The sample comprised PBMCs. This TCR came from a girl aged 10 to 17 in good health and CMV-seropositive. The V call is TRBV6-4, the J call TRBJ1-2; D remains ambiguous. CDR3 in DNA: TGTGCCAGCAGTGTGACTACACCCCTTTATGGCTACACCTTC. Encoded protein: CASSVTTPLYGYTF.